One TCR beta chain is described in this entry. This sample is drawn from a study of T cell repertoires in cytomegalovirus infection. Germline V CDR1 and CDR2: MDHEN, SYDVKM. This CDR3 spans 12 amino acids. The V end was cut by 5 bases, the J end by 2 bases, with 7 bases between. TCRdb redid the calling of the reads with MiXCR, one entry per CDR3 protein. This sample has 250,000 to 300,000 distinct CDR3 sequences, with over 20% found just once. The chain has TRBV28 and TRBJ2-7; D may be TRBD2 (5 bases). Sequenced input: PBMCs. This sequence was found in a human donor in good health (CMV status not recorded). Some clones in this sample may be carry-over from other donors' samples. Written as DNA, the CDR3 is TGTGCCAGCAGTCCTAGCCCCTACGAGCAGTACTTC. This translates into CASSPSPYEQYF.